A selection of T cell receptor beta chains follows, all from one sample in a study of T cell repertoires in cytomegalovirus infection. TCRdb ran MiXCR on the reads and lists one entry per CDR3 protein. The table has roughly 100,000 distinct CDR3 sequences, about 15% seen once. The sequenced sample was PBMCs. The receptor set was obtained from a human donor in good health (CMV status not recorded). Some clones in this sample may be carry-over from other donors' samples. CDR3s include the opening cysteine and the closing phenylalanine or tryptophan. The D gene is left open where the match is weak. Expanded clones get a size class; other rows say once, few or many, or leave the size out.

j_call v_call clone_size d_call cdr3_aa cdr3_nt
TRBJ2-3 TRBV7-2 many - CASSFRVRSTDTQYF TGTGCCAGCAGCTTCAGGGTGCGCAGCACAGATACGCAGTATTTT
TRBJ1-6 TRBV10-3 many - CAISVTDGTYNSPLHF TGTGCCATCAGTGTTACGGACGGGACTTATAATTCACCCCTCCACTTT
TRBJ2-1 TRBV28 many TRBD2 CASSDSGGIYLFF TGTGCCAGCAGTGATAGCGGGGGGATATATCTGTTCTTC
TRBJ2-1 TRBV5-1 - - CASSLDAGASCNEQFF TGCGCCAGCAGCTTGGATGCAGGGGCTTCCTGCAATGAGCAGTTCTTC
TRBJ2-7 TRBV7-2 many TRBD1 CASRQTGTGPYEQYF TGTGCCAGCAGACAGACCGGGACAGGGCCCTACGAGCAGTACTTC
TRBJ1-5 TRBV12-3/TRBV12-4 - - CASRQGTNQPQHF TGTGCCAGCAGGCAGGGAACTAATCAGCCCCAGCATTTT
TRBJ1-5 TRBV12-3/TRBV12-4 many - CASREESNQPQHF TGTGCCAGCAGAGAGGAGAGCAATCAGCCCCAGCATTTT
TRBJ1-3 TRBV20-1 - TRBD1 CSAWTGALSGNTIYF TGCAGTGCATGGACAGGAGCCCTCTCTGGAAACACCATATATTTT
TRBJ2-7 TRBV11-1 many - CASSPPRDYEQYF TGTGCCAGCAGCCCCCCAAGGGACTACGAGCAGTACTTC
TRBJ2-3 TRBV4-3 many - CASSQGPPDNTDTQYF TGCGCCAGCAGCCAAGGGCCACCCGATAACACAGATACGCAGTATTTT
TRBJ2-7 TRBV2 few - CASSVRGYEQYF TGTGCCAGCAGTGTCCGGGGATACGAGCAGTACTTC
TRBJ2-1 TRBV19 - - CASSVILGTNEQFF TGTGCCAGTAGTGTGATCCTCGGGACAAATGAGCAGTTCTTC
TRBJ1-1 TRBV20-1 - TRBD1 CSARAWTGGSTEAFF TGCAGTGCTAGAGCGTGGACAGGCGGAAGCACTGAAGCTTTCTTT
TRBJ2-7 TRBV28 medium-sized - CASRELVGATRREQYF TGTGCCAGCAGAGAACTAGTGGGAGCGACACGGCGCGAGCAGTACTTC
TRBJ2-3 TRBV29-1 - TRBD2 CSVVAGGHTDTQYF TGCAGCGTTGTAGCGGGGGGGCACACAGATACGCAGTATTTT
TRBJ1-1 TRBV10-3 few TRBD1 CAISPDREGTEAFF TGTGCCATCAGTCCCGACAGGGAGGGCACTGAAGCTTTCTTT
TRBJ1-5 TRBV10-3 many - CAISGGDTPNQPQHF TGTGCCATCAGTGGAGGAGACACTCCTAATCAGCCCCAGCATTTT
TRBJ2-1 TRBV7-2 many TRBD2 CASSSLAGKNNEQFF TGTGCCAGCAGCTCACTAGCGGGGAAAAACAATGAGCAGTTCTTC
TRBJ2-3 TRBV4-2 - TRBD2 CASSQDPAGGNRDTQYF TGTGCCAGCAGCCAAGATCCAGCGGGGGGAAATAGAGATACGCAGTATTTT
TRBJ1-2 TRBV19 - TRBD1 CAIDAGTGGPGGAGYTF TGTGCCATCGACGCCGGGACAGGGGGCCCCGGCGGGGCTGGCTACACCTTC
TRBJ2-3 TRBV28 - TRBD1 CASNTRGGGTDTQYF TGTGCCAGCAACACGCGAGGGGGCGGCACAGATACGCAGTATTTT
TRBJ2-1 TRBV7-3 - TRBD1 CASSPRTGANYNEQFF TGTGCCAGCAGCCCCCGGACAGGGGCTAACTACAATGAGCAGTTCTTC
TRBJ1-3 TRBV28 few TRBD1 CASSLRRGLLDTIYF TGTGCCAGCAGTTTGCGAAGGGGGCTGCTGGACACCATATATTTT
TRBJ2-7 TRBV10-3 - TRBD1 CAIRLRQGGEQYF TGTGCCATCCGACTCAGACAGGGTGGCGAGCAGTACTTC
TRBJ2-3 TRBV20-1 - - CSASQGKGADTQYF TGCAGTGCTAGTCAGGGAAAGGGGGCAGATACGCAGTATTTT
TRBJ1-1 TRBV12-3/TRBV12-4 - - CASSPFSNIEAFF TGTGCCAGCAGCCCCTTTTCGAACATTGAAGCTTTCTTT
TRBJ2-3 TRBV20-1 - TRBD2 CSARILAGGYFTDTQYF TGCAGTGCTAGAATCCTAGCGGGGGGGTATTTTACAGATACGCAGTATTTT
TRBJ2-7 TRBV20-1 many TRBD1 CSARSRQGAGYEQYF TGCAGTGCTAGAAGTCGTCAGGGGGCTGGCTACGAGCAGTACTTC
TRBJ1-3 TRBV5-1 - - CASSLVGASGNTIYF TGCGCCAGCAGCTTGGTTGGAGCCTCTGGAAACACCATATATTTT
TRBJ1-1 TRBV2 - TRBD1 CASTGQGGWDTEAFF TGTGCCAGCACAGGACAGGGGGGGTGGGACACTGAAGCTTTCTTT
TRBJ1-2 TRBV7-2 few - CASSLALGGGYGYTF TGTGCCAGCAGCTTAGCACTCGGGGGCGGGTATGGCTACACCTTC
TRBJ1-2 TRBV12-3/TRBV12-4 many - CASSLGGADYGYTF TGTGCCAGCAGTTTGGGGGGCGCCGACTATGGCTACACCTTC
TRBJ1-1 TRBV4-1 many - CASSQVVLMNTEAFF TGCGCCAGCAGCCAAGTAGTCCTTATGAACACTGAAGCTTTCTTT
TRBJ1-5 TRBV5-5 many - CASSLGSGRLGNQPQHF TGTGCCAGCAGCTTGGGGTCAGGGCGTTTGGGCAATCAGCCCCAGCATTTT
TRBJ1-1 TRBV5-4 many TRBD1 CASSLQGIDTEAFF TGTGCCAGCAGCTTACAGGGGATAGACACTGAAGCTTTCTTT
TRBJ2-2 TRBV28 - - CASSSEGLYTGELFF TGTGCCAGCAGTTCAGAGGGACTTTACACCGGGGAGCTGTTTTTT
TRBJ1-2 TRBV7-2 many - CASSLQGRDGYTF TGTGCCAGCAGCTTACAGGGGAGGGATGGCTACACCTTC
TRBJ2-1 TRBV7-2 many - CASSPSTGAPTYNEQFF TGTGCCAGCAGCCCATCTACGGGGGCCCCGACCTACAATGAGCAGTTCTTC
TRBJ2-6 TRBV4-1 many - CASSQDLKGANVLTF TGCGCCAGCAGCCAAGATTTGAAGGGGGCCAACGTCCTGACTTTC
TRBJ2-5 TRBV29-1 few - CSVEYGFKTQYF TGCAGCGTTGAATATGGGTTCAAGACCCAGTACTTC
TRBJ2-1 TRBV7-9 many - CASSPADQAYNEQFF TGTGCCAGCAGCCCGGCGGACCAAGCCTACAATGAGCAGTTCTTC
TRBJ2-2 TRBV7-8 many TRBD1 CASSPTGGAGTGELFF TGTGCCAGCAGCCCTACAGGGGGCGCCGGCACCGGGGAGCTGTTTTTT
TRBJ1-1 TRBV7-9 many - CASSAQAFF TGTGCCAGCAGTGCCCAGGCTTTCTTT
TRBJ1-3 TRBV9 - - CASSSRQASGNTIYF TGTGCCAGCAGCTCCCGACAGGCCTCTGGAAACACCATATATTTT
TRBJ2-2 TRBV5-4 few - CASSLGGTNTGELFF TGTGCCAGCAGCTTGGGAGGGACTAACACCGGGGAGCTGTTTTTT
TRBJ2-7 TRBV5-1 - - CASSSGTGEIYEQYF TGCGCCAGCAGCTCTGGGACGGGTGAAATCTACGAGCAGTACTTC
TRBJ1-4 TRBV7-2 - TRBD1 CACRPGQSAANEKLFF TGTGCCTGCAGACCGGGACAGTCGGCAGCTAATGAAAAACTGTTTTTT
TRBJ2-7 TRBV14 - - CASSRNRNYEQYF TGTGCCAGCAGCCGGAACAGAAATTACGAGCAGTACTTC
TRBJ2-7 TRBV6-2/TRBV6-3 - TRBD2 CASSSRLLAGPHNEQYF TGTGCCAGCAGTTCTCGCCTACTAGCGGGCCCCCACAATGAGCAGTACTTC
TRBJ2-5 TRBV20-1 - - CSALVPGEGQETQYF TGCAGTGCCTTGGTTCCCGGTGAAGGCCAAGAGACCCAGTACTTC
TRBJ1-1 TRBV11-2 many - CASSPGLGGMTEAFF TGTGCCAGCAGCCCGGGACTTGGCGGTATGACTGAAGCTTTCTTT
TRBJ2-7 TRBV20-1 many TRBD2 CSARDPSGWSYEQYF TGCAGTGCTAGAGATCCTAGCGGTTGGTCCTACGAGCAGTACTTC
TRBJ2-1 TRBV15 few - CATSRANPGGGDEQFF TGTGCCACCAGCAGAGCTAATCCGGGGGGCGGGGATGAGCAGTTCTTC
TRBJ1-5 TRBV6-6 - - CASSSGAGSQPQHF TGTGCCAGCAGTTCCGGGGCAGGGAGTCAGCCCCAGCATTTT